This T cell receptor beta chain stems from a study of cytomegalovirus exposure and HLA in healthy donors. Between the trimmed V and J ends, which lost 1 base and 1 base, there was a span of 15 bases. The CDR3 runs to 17 residues. From germline, CDR1 is LGHNT and CDR2 FRNRAP. The PCR ran on 60 Vbeta and 13 Jbeta primers. Assay: immunoSEQ multiplex PCR; the TCRdb copy retains only in-frame clones and omits some. This sample has over 200,000 clones, with over 70% found just once. The sequenced sample consisted of PBMCs. This clonotype was obtained from a woman aged 60 to 75 in good health and CMV-seropositive. The chain couples TRBV12-5 to TRBJ2-3; D might be TRBD2 (6 bases). The DNA for the CDR3 is TGTGCTAGTGGTTTGGGATTAGCGGTGATTCGCACAGATACGCAGTATTTT. Its protein is CASGLGLAVIRTDTQYF.